This T cell receptor (beta chain) was retrieved from a study of a mutant IDH1 vaccine in newly diagnosed glioma. The wider study: Treatment recipients were roughly 62% male and roughly 38% female, and their mean age was roughly 40 years. Radiotherapy, temozolomide, or both had been given previously, and both were given to most.

TCRdb keeps only in-frame clones here, not all; method: immunoSEQ multiplex PCR. The sample has roughly 46,000 clones; about nine tenths are singletons. The V end lost 5 bases, the J end lost 1 base, and 13 bases lay between the germline ends. The CDR3 consists of 15 residues. In germline, CDR1 is SGHTA, CDR2 FQGNSA. This clone was recorded only once. Time point given: baseline, week 1 (first vaccination visit). Treatment: pre-vaccination baseline after standard-of-care therapy. The sequencing here drew on PBMCs, taken from a glioma patient treated with radiotherapy, temozolomide or both. The source is a middle-aged man with glioma. The chain carries TRBV7-2 and TRBJ2-3, with D unclear. DNA for the CDR3: TGTGCCAGCAGCAGAAAACCGTTGGGCACAGATACGCAGTATTTT. Its translation is CASSRKPLGTDTQYF.